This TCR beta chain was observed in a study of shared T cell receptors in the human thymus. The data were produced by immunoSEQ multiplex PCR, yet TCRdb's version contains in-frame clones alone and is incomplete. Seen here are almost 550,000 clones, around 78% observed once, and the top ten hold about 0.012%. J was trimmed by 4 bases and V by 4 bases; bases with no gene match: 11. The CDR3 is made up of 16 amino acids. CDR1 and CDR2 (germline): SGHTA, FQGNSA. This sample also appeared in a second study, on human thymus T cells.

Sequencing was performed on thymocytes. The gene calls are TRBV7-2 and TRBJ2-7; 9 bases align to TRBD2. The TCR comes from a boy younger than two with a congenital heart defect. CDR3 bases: TGTGCCAGCAGCTCGCCGCAGCGGGAGGTTCGGTACGAGCAGTACTTC. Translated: CASSSPQREVRYEQYF. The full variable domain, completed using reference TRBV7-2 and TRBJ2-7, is GAGVSQSPSNKVTEKGKDVELRCDPISGHTALYWYRQSLGQGLEFLIYFQGNSAPDKSGLPSDRFSAERTGGSVSTLTIQRTQQEDSAVYLCASSSPQREVRYEQYFGPGTRLTVT.